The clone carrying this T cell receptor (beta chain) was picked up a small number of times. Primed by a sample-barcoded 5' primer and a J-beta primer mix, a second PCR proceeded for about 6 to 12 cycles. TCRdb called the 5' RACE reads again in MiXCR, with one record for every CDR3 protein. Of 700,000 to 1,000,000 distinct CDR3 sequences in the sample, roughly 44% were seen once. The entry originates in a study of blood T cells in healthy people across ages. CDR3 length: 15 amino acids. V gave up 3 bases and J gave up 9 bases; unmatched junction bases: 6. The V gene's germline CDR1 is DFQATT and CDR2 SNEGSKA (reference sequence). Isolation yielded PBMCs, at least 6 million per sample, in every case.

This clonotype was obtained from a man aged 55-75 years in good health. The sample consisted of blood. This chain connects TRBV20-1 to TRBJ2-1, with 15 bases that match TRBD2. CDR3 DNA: TGCAGTGCTAGGCCGGGACTAGCGGGGGGAGGTGAGCAGTTCTTC. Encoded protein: CSARPGLAGGGEQFF.